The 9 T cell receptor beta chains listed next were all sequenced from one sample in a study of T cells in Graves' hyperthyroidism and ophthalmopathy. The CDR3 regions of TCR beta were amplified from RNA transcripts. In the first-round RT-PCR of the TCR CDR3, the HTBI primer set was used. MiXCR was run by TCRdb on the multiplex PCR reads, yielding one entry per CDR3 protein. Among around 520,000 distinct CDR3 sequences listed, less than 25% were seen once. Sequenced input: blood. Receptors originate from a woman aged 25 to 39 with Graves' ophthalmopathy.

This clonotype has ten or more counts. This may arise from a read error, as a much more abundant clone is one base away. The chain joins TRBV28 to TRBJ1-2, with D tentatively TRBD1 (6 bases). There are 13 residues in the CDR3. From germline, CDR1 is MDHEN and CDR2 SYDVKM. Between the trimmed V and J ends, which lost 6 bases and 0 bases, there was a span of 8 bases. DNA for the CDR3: TGTGCCAGCAGGGACAGCTCTAACTATGGCTACACCTTC. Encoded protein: CASRDSSNYGYTF.

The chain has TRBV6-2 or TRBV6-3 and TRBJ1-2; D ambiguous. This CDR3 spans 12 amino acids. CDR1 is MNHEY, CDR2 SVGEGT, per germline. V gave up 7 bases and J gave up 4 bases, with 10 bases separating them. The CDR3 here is CASTTRSYGYTF. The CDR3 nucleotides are TGTGCCAGCACTACCAGGTCCTATGGCTACACCTTC.

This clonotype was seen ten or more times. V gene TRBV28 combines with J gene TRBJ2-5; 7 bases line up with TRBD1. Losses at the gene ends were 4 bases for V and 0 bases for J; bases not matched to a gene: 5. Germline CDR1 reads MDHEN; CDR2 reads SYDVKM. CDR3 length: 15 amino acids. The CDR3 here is CASSSADRHQETQYF. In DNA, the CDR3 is TGTGCCAGCAGTTCTGCGGACAGGCACCAAGAGACCCAGTACTTC.

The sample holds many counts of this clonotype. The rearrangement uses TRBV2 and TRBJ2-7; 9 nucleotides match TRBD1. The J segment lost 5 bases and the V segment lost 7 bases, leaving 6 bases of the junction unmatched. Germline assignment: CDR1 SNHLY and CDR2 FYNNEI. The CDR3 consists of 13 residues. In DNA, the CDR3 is TGTGCCAGCATACGGGACAGGGCCCACGAGCAGTACTTC. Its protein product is CASIRDRAHEQYF.

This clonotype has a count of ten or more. The CDR3: CASSYSPTGPTEAFF. The CDR3 DNA sequence: TGTGCCAGCAGTTACTCTCCGACAGGGCCCACTGAAGCTTTCTTT. The chain joins TRBV6-2 or TRBV6-3 to TRBJ1-1; 7 nucleotides match TRBD1. Germline assignment: CDR1 MNHEY and CDR2 SVGEGT. V trimming: 0 bases; J trimming: 4 bases; junction bases outside the gene matches: 5. The length of the CDR3 is 15 residues.

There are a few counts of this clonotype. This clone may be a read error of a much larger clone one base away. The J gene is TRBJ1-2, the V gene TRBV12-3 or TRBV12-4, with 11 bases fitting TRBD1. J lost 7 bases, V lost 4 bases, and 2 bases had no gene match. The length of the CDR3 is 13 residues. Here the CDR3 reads CASSSGQGAGYTF. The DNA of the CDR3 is TGTGCCAGCAGTTCCGGACAGGGGGCTGGCTACACCTTC.

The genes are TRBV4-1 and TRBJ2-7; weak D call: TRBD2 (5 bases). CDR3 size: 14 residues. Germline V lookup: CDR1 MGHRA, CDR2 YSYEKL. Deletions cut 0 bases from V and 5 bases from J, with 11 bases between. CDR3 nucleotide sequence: TGCGCCAGCAGCCAAGAGCCCTCCGGGGACGAGCAGTACTTC. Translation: CASSQEPSGDEQYF.

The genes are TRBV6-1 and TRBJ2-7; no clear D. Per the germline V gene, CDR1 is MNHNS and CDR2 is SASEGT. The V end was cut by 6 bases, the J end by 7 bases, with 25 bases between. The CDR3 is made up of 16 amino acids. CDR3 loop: CASRGRHGNHLEEQYF. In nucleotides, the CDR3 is TGTGCCAGCAGAGGTCGTCACGGAAACCACCTGGAGGAGCAGTACTTC.

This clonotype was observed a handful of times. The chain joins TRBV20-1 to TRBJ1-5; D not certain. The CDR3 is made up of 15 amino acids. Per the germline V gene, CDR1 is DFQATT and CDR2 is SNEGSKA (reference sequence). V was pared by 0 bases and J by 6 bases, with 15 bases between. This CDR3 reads CSARDFGVGGQPQHF. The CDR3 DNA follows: TGCAGTGCTAGAGATTTCGGGGTAGGAGGTCAGCCCCAGCATTTT.